This is a list of T cell receptor beta chains from one sample in a study of blood T cell repertoires in COVID-19. Using immunoSEQ multiplex PCR, the repertoire was profiled, and TCRdb retains in-frame clones only, with some absent. In the table there are some 100,000 clones, approximately 91% of which are singletons. Sequenced input: peripheral blood. The receptors come from a human donor with active COVID-19. The donor label of this sample is uncertain. CDR3s leave out the opening cysteine and the closing phenylalanine or tryptophan. Each record gives: V gene, J gene, CDR3 length, CDR3 protein.

TRBV6-5	TRBJ2-5	12	ASSPSGGYETQY
TRBV6-5	TRBJ2-1	9	ASSYGGLLI
TRBV6-2/TRBV6-3	TRBJ2-2	9	ASSTAGELF
TRBV14	TRBJ1-2	11	ASSQLQGSSYT
TRBV6-1	TRBJ2-3	15	ASSEGAGGYRADTQY
TRBV29-1	TRBJ2-1	12	SAVLGRGINEQF
TRBV6-4	TRBJ1-4	12	AATLVTGGEKLF
TRBV20-1	TRBJ1-5	13	SASSGARGNQPQH
TRBV10-3	TRBJ2-2	14	AISARQGSYTGELF
TRBV6-5	TRBJ1-2	11	ASSYTGGGGYT
TRBV7-3	TRBJ2-2	13	ASSLSGGNTGELF
TRBV19	TRBJ1-4	13	ASSITYRENEKLF
TRBV5-1	TRBJ2-7	12	ASSLGDRGYEQY
TRBV24-1	TRBJ2-7	13	ATSAKRGPTYEQY
TRBV7-9	TRBJ2-7	15	ASSSPGTGLLSYEQY
TRBV5-1	TRBJ2-3	15	ASSLKLAGGSVDTQY
TRBV13	TRBJ1-1	13	ASSLGGTVNTEAF
TRBV2	TRBJ2-7	13	ASSELAGGEGEQY
TRBV6-2/TRBV6-3	TRBJ2-2	15	ASSLQRGGYNTGELF
TRBV5-1	TRBJ1-1	13	ASSLTGNRGTEAF
TRBV4-2	TRBJ2-2	14	ASSPWTQANTGELF
TRBV19	TRBJ1-1	13	ASSQLPTGGIEAF
TRBV6-1	TRBJ2-7	11	ASSETGTGEQY
TRBV28	TRBJ2-7	11	ASSPSPPYEQY
TRBV3-1/TRBV3-2	TRBJ2-3	14	ASSFTTSVVTDTQY
TRBV9	TRBJ2-7	16	ASSPDRSLAGGPHEQY
TRBV5-1	TRBJ1-1	13	ASSSAGTVNTEAF
TRBV6-5	TRBJ2-7	12	ASSTSGGDYEQY
TRBV27	TRBJ2-7	11	ASRTGGGSEQY
TRBV14	TRBJ2-7	12	ASSQRTVSYEQY
TRBV6-4	TRBJ1-5	14	ASSDSDRGSGQPQH
TRBV27	TRBJ2-7	12	ASRPGQPSYEQY
TRBV4-1	TRBJ2-2	14	ASSQFRGSNTGELF
TRBV5-1	TRBJ1-2	13	ASSLSAGGEYGYT
TRBV5-8	TRBJ1-6	13	ASSTDRGYNSPLH
TRBV5-6	TRBJ2-7	15	ASSLASLPGGTGEQY
TRBV7-3	TRBJ1-3	13	ASSPTGYPGNTIY
TRBV20-1	TRBJ2-1	14	SASSLGGAQDNEQF
TRBV5-6	TRBJ2-3	13	ASSPRLAGADTQY
TRBV5-1	TRBJ2-1	11	ASTSLQGYEQF
TRBV5-1	TRBJ1-1	13	ASSPRLGQGTEAF
TRBV5-1	TRBJ1-4	12	ASSLGDRGEKLF
TRBV19	TRBJ2-3	12	ASRPRGAPDTQY
TRBV5-1	TRBJ2-1	16	ASRTGLAGGPAYNEQF
TRBV5-1	TRBJ2-7	12	ASSVGQGNNEQY